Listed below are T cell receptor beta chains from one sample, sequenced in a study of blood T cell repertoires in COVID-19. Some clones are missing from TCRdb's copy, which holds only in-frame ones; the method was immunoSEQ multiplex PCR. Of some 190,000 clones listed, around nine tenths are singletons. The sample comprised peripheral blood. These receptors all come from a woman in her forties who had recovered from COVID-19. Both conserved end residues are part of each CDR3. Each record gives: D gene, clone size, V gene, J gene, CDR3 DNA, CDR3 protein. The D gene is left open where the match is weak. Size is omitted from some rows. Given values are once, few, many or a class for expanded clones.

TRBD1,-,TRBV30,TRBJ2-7,TGTGCCGCCGGGACAGGCGGACCCGCCGAGCAGTACTTC,CAAGTGGPAEQYF
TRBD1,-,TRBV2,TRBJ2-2,TGTGCCAGCAGTGAATATCGGCAGGGGGCCGGGGAGCTGTTTTTT,CASSEYRQGAGELFF
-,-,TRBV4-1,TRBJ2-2,TGCGCCAGCAGCCAGGGAGAAGAACTGTTTTTT,CASSQGEELFF
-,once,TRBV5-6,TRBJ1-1,TGTGCCAGCAGCAGGCCAACAGGAGGGGTCACTGAAGCTTTCTTT,CASSRPTGGVTEAFF
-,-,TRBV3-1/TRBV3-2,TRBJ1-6,TGTGCCAGCAGCCCAGATCCGGGGTTGTATAATTCACCCCTCCACTTT,CASSPDPGLYNSPLHF
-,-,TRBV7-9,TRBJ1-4,TGTGCCAGCAGCCAAACCAGGGATAATGAAAAACTGTTTTTT,CASSQTRDNEKLFF
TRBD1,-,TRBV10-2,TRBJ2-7,TGCGCCAGCAGTGAGAGGGGACAGGGGGGATCCGAGCAGTACTTC,CASSERGQGGSEQYF
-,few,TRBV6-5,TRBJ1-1,TGTGCCAGCAGTCCTACCCGATCTGAAGCTTTCTTT,CASSPTRSEAFF
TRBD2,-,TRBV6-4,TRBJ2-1,TGTGCCAGCAACCGGACTAGCGGGAGGTCCGTTAAGGATGAGCAGTTCTTC,CASNRTSGRSVKDEQFF
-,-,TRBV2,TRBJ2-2,TGTGCCAGCAGTGCGCAGGATCGCCTCACCGGGGAGCTGTTTTTT,CASSAQDRLTGELFF
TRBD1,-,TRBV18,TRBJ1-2,TGTGCCAGCTCACCACCGACAGGGCCGAGGGGCTACACCTTC,CASSPPTGPRGYTF
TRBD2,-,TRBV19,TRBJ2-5,TGTGCCAGTAGTATTGGGACTAGCGGAATCGTCGGAGAGACCCAGTACTTC,CASSIGTSGIVGETQYF
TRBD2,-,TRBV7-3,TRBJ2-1,TGTGCCAGCAGTTTTGGCCTAAGGGCTAGCGGGAGGAACCCCTACAATGAGCAGTTCTTC,CASSFGLRASGRNPYNEQFF
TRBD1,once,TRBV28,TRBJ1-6,TGTGCCAGCAGTGTAGGGACAGGGGGCCCTAGATCACCCCTCCACTTT,CASSVGTGGPRSPLHF